This T cell receptor beta chain was obtained from a study of shared clonotypes between healthy human individuals. Points from the study as a whole: Despite large depth, sorted-subset datasets appeared incompletely sequenced.

Donors, without exception, were Caucasian adults residing in Nashville, Tennessee. CDR3 size: 14 residues. V was clipped by 7 bases and J by 0 bases, with 9 bases between them. Germline CDR1 and CDR2: WNHNN and SYGVQD (reference sequence). Concerning this clone: Its antigen is still unknown.

Generated by immunoSEQ multiplex PCR, the TCRdb table keeps only in-frame clones and is missing some. The sample yields about 1.5 million clones, roughly 98% seen once. The rearrangement uses TRBV10-1 and TRBJ2-2; no definite D call. The origin of this receptor is a man aged 30 to 45 in good health. The sequenced sample consisted of naive CD4+ T cells sorted from blood. Subset in this sample: CD45RA+ positively selected. CDR3 DNA: TGCGCCAGCAAGAAGTTCGCGAACACCGGGGAGCTGTTTTTT. Translated, it gives CASKKFANTGELFF.